The clone carrying this TCR beta chain appeared once. Looked up from germline, CDR1 is LNHNV and CDR2 is YYDKDF (reference sequence). CDR3 length equals 14 residues. The V gene lost 3 bases and the J gene lost 7 bases, with 13 bases spanning the gap. This record comes from a study of blood T cell repertoires in COVID-19. In the study overall: T cells, B-cell-depleted T cells, or PBMCs supplied cDNA or gDNA.

Recruits, aged about 18 to 95 years, lived in 20 to 30 US areas. Clinical history reported by participants formed the basis on which cohorts were assigned. Cohort 3 donors were reported recovered after two negative PCRs, clearance, or symptom resolution. Assay: immunoSEQ multiplex PCR; the TCRdb copy retains only in-frame clones and omits some. The table includes roughly 300,000 clones, around 85% detected once. The clonotype originates from a woman in her forties or fifties who had recovered from COVID-19. The chain employs TRBV15 and TRBJ1-5; D not resolved. Input material: PBMCs or T cells enriched from blood (not recorded which). This CDR3 is CATSSSGHRQPQHF. In DNA form, the CDR3 reads TGTGCCACCAGCAGTAGTGGGCACCGACAGCCCCAGCATTTT. The entire variable domain, with the rest obtained from reference TRBV15 and TRBJ1-5, is as follows: DAMVIQNPRYQVTQFGKPVTLSCSQTLNHNVMYWYQQKSSQAPKLLFHYYDKDFNNEADTPDNFQSRRPNTSFCFLDIRSPGLGDTAMYLCATSSSGHRQPQHFGDGTRLSIL.